Following are 14 T cell receptor beta chains from one sample sequenced in a study of blood T cell repertoires in COVID-19 (TCRdb year 2020). The library was produced with the immunoSEQ multiplex PCR assay. This is the immuneACCESS table as TCRdb keeps it, with only in-frame sequences that have V and J called. A part of the clones is gone; compared with another copy, unresolved V genes explain less than half, and the rest is unexplained. A total of 240,000 or so clones appear in this sample, around 87% of them only once. Jointly, the top ten make up more than 6.5% of the sample. Specimen: peripheral blood. These receptors were obtained from a woman aged 70 to 79 with active or convalescent COVID-19.

V is TRBV4-3 and J is TRBJ2-5, with TRBD2 matching 12 bases. The trim removed 1 base at V and 6 bases at J, leaving 6 bases unmatched. Looked up from germline, CDR1 is LGHNA and CDR2 is YSLEER. The CDR3 is 16 residues long. The CDR3 DNA sequence: TGCGCCAGCAGCCAAGCTCGGACTAGCGGGGAAAAGACCCAGTACTTC. Translating it yields CASSQARTSGEKTQYF.

Points on this clone: Other DNA sequences of this sample code for an identical CDR3. This chain uses TRBV12-3 or TRBV12-4 with TRBJ1-2; 7 bases are a match to TRBD1. The ends lost 8 bases at V and 4 bases at J; junction bases unmatched: 1. CDR3 length: 11 residues. The CDR3 spells CASGTAYGYTF. The DNA of the CDR3 is TGTGCCAGCGGGACAGCCTATGGCTACACCTTC.

This clone was picked up one time. The chain recombines TRBV18 with TRBJ2-1, with 10 nucleotides matching TRBD1. The CDR3 totals 15 residues. After removal of 9 bases from V and 7 bases from J, the junction contained 12 bases not matched to a gene. Per the germline V gene, CDR1 is KGHSH and CDR2 is LQKENI. Here the CDR3 reads CASFRNRDRGNEQFF. The CDR3 DNA reads as TGTGCCAGTTTTAGAAACCGGGACAGGGGTAATGAGCAGTTCTTC.

J is TRBJ1-5 and V is TRBV27, with TRBD1 matching 7 bases. The CDR3 is 15 residues long. In germline, CDR1 is MNHEY, CDR2 SMNVEV (reference sequence). V gave up 6 bases and J gave up 0 bases; unmatched junction bases: 5. The CDR3, as DNA: TGTGCCAGCAGGCGCAGGGGGTATAGCAATCAGCCCCAGCATTTT. Translation gives CASRRRGYSNQPQHF.

This clone was seen once. The rearrangement links TRBV2 to TRBJ2-1; D not resolved. Germline CDR1 and CDR2: SNHLY and FYNNEI. The length of the CDR3 is 11 residues. V shed 4 bases and J shed 9 bases, with 7 bases lying between them. The DNA for the CDR3 is TGTGCCAGCAGTGTGGTGAGTGAGCAGTTCTTC. As protein: CASSVVSEQFF.

The sample holds a few counts of this clone. The V gene is TRBV11-3, the J gene TRBJ1-1, with a weak D call TRBD1 (5 bases). Per the germline V gene, CDR1 is SGHNT and CDR2 is YENEEA. V gave up 3 bases and J gave up 1 base, with 6 bases separating them. The CDR3 spans 13 residues. CDR3 in amino acids: CASSFQGNTEAFF. In DNA form, the CDR3 reads TGTGCCAGCAGCTTCCAGGGGAACACTGAAGCTTTCTTT.

The CDR3 loop reads CASRGLGKGNTEAFF. CDR3 in DNA: TGTGCCAGCAGGGGACTGGGGAAGGGGAACACTGAAGCTTTCTTT. The chain uses TRBV14 and TRBJ1-1, with TRBD1 as a possible D gene (5 bases). The CDR3 runs to 15 residues. The germline V gene encodes CDR1 SGHDN and CDR2 FVKESK. The V end was cut by 6 bases, the J end by 1 base, with 15 bases between.

In its sample, this clone was seen a few times. The chain has TRBV5-6 and TRBJ1-2; TRBD1 matches 7 bases. With 4 bases clipped from V and 4 bases from J, the junction kept 7 bases outside the gene matches. The germline V gene has CDR1 SGHDT and CDR2 YYEEEE. This CDR3 contains 14 residues. CDR3 in amino acids: CASSPDRQSYGYTF. CDR3 DNA: TGTGCCAGCAGCCCGGACAGGCAATCCTATGGCTACACCTTC.

This rearrangement joins TRBV5-1 to TRBJ1-6; D may be TRBD1 (5 bases). CDR3 length: 16 residues. The germline V gene encodes CDR1 SGHRS and CDR2 YFSETQ. Trimming pared 4 bases from V and 1 base from J, leaving 12 bases between. This CDR3 is CASSPGGSSYNSPLHF. Here the CDR3 DNA reads TGCGCCAGCAGCCCGGGGGGGTCGTCCTATAATTCACCCCTCCACTTT.

The chain carries TRBV12-5 and TRBJ2-5; D gene uncertain. V lost 7 bases to trimming and J lost 5 bases, with 14 bases between them. The CDR3 is made up of 13 amino acids. Germline V gene sequence: CDR1 LGHNT, CDR2 FRNRAP. Here the CDR3 reads CASALLGSETQYF. In DNA form, the CDR3 reads TGTGCTAGTGCCCTTCTAGGCAGCGAGACCCAGTACTTC.

CDR3 amino acids: CASSLVGGGTGNTIYF. CDR3 bases: TGTGCCAGCAGCTTGGTAGGAGGCGGAACCGGTAACACCATATATTTT. This rearrangement joins TRBV5-4 to TRBJ1-3; no reliable D call. V lost 0 bases and J lost 7, with 17 bases in between. The CDR3 runs to 16 residues. Germline V gene data show CDR1 as SGHNT and CDR2 as YYREEE (reference sequence). Full variable domain (rest looked up from reference TRBV5-4 and TRBJ1-3): ETGVTQSPTHLIKTRGQQVTLRCSSQSGHNTVSWYQQALGQGPQFIFQYYREEENGRGNFPPRFSGLQFPNYSSELNVNALELDDSALYLCASSLVGGGTGNTIYFGEGSWLTVV.

This clone occurred once. The rearrangement uses TRBV29-1 and TRBJ1-1; no clear D. V dropped 7 bases and J dropped 1 base, with 16 bases sitting between them. The CDR3 contains 14 residues. CDR1 is SQVTM, CDR2 ANQGSEA, per germline. Written as DNA, the CDR3 is TGCAGCGCTTCCGGGGTTGGGAGGAACACTGAAGCTTTCTTT. This encodes CSASGVGRNTEAFF.

This clone was picked up one time. The chain links TRBV4-3 to TRBJ1-2; 10 nucleotides line up with TRBD1. Germline V CDR1 and CDR2: LGHNA, YSLEER. The CDR3 runs 16 residues. V gave up 0 bases and J gave up 7 bases; unmatched junction bases: 8. The CDR3 loop reads CASSQEAGQGVGGYTF. As DNA, the CDR3 is TGCGCCAGCAGCCAAGAGGCAGGACAGGGGGTGGGTGGCTACACCTTC.

The rearrangement links TRBV7-2 to TRBJ1-4, with 7 positions matching TRBD1. There are 17 residues in the CDR3. Trimming cost V 5 bases and J 0 bases; bases outside gene matches: 9. The germline CDR1 and CDR2 sequences are SGHTA and FQGNSA. The CDR3 nucleotides are TGTGCCAGCAGCCCCGACAGGGCTATTTCAACTAATGAAAAACTGTTTTTT. Its protein is CASSPDRAISTNEKLFF.